This passage covers 11 T cell receptor beta chains from one sample sequenced in a study of T-cell reconstitution after alpha-beta-depleted transplantation in children. A TCRbeta library incorporating unique molecular identifiers was prepared. TCRdb fed the PCR reads into MiXCR, producing one record per CDR3 protein. The sample includes about 98,000 distinct CDR3 sequences, more than 20% seen only once; the top ten take about 22%. Source: PBMCs, taken before TCRalphabeta/CD19-depleted stem cell transplant. These receptor sequences come from a boy aged 2-15 years with acute lymphoblastic leukemia, due to receive a stem cell transplant.

This rearrangement joins TRBV6-1 to TRBJ2-1; unclear D gene. The germline gives CDR1 MNHNS, CDR2 SASEGT. There are 14 residues in the CDR3. Between the trimmed V and J ends, which lost 6 bases and 5 bases, there was a span of 14 bases. CDR3 in DNA: TGTGCCAGCAGGGGCGAGATGAGTCACAATGAGCAGTTCTTC. Amino acids: CASRGEMSHNEQFF.

The chain couples TRBV7-2 to TRBJ1-5; 7 positions match TRBD1. Germline CDR1 and CDR2: SGHTA and FQGNSA. The CDR3 extends over 14 amino acids. The ends lost 5 bases at V and 7 bases at J; junction bases unmatched: 8. CDR3 loop: CASSPRQGRQPQHF. DNA of the CDR3: TGTGCCAGCAGCCCTAGACAGGGACGGCAGCCCCAGCATTTT.

The chain carries TRBV15 and TRBJ2-1; TRBD1 aligns across 9 bases. This CDR3 has 17 residues. The V gene's germline CDR1 is LNHNV and CDR2 YYDKDF (reference sequence). Losses at the gene ends were 1 base for V and 8 bases for J; bases not matched to a gene: 12. The CDR3 DNA reads TGTGCCACCAGCAGAGTATTTTCAGTGGGACAGGGCGATGAGCAGTTCTTC. This encodes CATSRVFSVGQGDEQFF.

V and J are TRBV7-8 and TRBJ1-5; D call uncertain. V was shortened by 0 bases and J by 4 bases, with 10 bases between the two germline ends. Germline V gene data show CDR1 as SGHVS and CDR2 as FQNEAQ. There are 15 residues in the CDR3. The CDR3, as DNA: TGTGCCAGCAGCTTAGCTGTTTTCGGGAATCAGCCCCAGCATTTT. Its translation: CASSLAVFGNQPQHF. Supplemented by reference TRBV7-8 and TRBJ1-5, the full variable domain reads GAGVSQSPRYKVAKRGQDVALRCDPISGHVSLFWYQQALGQGPEFLTYFQNEAQLDKSGLPSDRFFAERPEGSVSTLKIQRTQQEDSAVYLCASSLAVFGNQPQHFGDGTRLSIL.

By share of the sample, this clonotype is medium-sized. The chain couples TRBV7-9 to TRBJ1-1, with a weak D call TRBD1 (5 bases). In germline, CDR1 is SEHNR, CDR2 FQNEAQ (reference sequence). The V and J ends lost 1 base and 10 bases respectively, with 10 bases between them. This CDR3 is 12 amino acids long. CDR3 nucleotide sequence: TGTGCCAGCAGCTTAGAGGGGAGGGTAGCTTTCTTT. Protein product: CASSLEGRVAFF.

The V and J genes are TRBV29-1 and TRBJ1-1; D possibly corresponds to TRBD1 (6 bases). Looked up from germline, CDR1 is SQVTM and CDR2 is ANQGSEA. CDR3 length: 12 amino acids. V lost 4 bases to trimming and J lost 10 bases, with 16 bases between them. CDR3 in DNA: TGCAGCGTTGCGCGGCAGGAGGGGGGAGCTTTCTTT. The encoded protein is CSVARQEGGAFF.

The chain combines TRBV5-1 with TRBJ2-7; 8 bases match TRBD1. Germline-derived CDR1 and CDR2 are SGHRS and YFSETQ. Trimming took 5 bases from V and 1 from J; bases not matched to a gene: 17. The CDR3 covers 18 residues. The CDR3 loop reads CASSSLGEQGGQSYEQYF. CDR3 nucleotide sequence: TGCGCCAGCAGTTCTTTGGGAGAACAGGGGGGCCAATCCTACGAGCAGTACTTC.

The table lists this clonotype with a few counts. V and J are TRBV20-1 and TRBJ2-5; D not resolved. V lost 3 bases and J lost 6, with 8 bases in between. The CDR3 is 11 amino acids. Germline V gene data show CDR1 as DFQATT and CDR2 as SNEGSKA (reference sequence). CDR3 protein: CSASQLQTQYF. The DNA of the CDR3 is TGCAGTGCTAGCCAGCTGCAGACCCAGTACTTC.

Details on this clonotype: Germline and junction disagree at one end, which may indicate a read error. The chain links TRBV7-7 to TRBJ2-3; no clear D. From germline, CDR1 is SSHAT and CDR2 FNYEAQ (reference sequence). The CDR3 extends over 15 amino acids. This CDR3 is CASSLGLASTDTPYF. For the CDR3, the DNA is TGTGCCAGCAGCTTAGGCTTGGCGAGCACAGATACGCCGTATTTT.

The gene calls are TRBV3-1 and TRBJ2-3; D not resolved. The CDR3 totals 16 residues. Germline V lookup: CDR1 LGHDT, CDR2 YNNKEL (reference sequence). V was shortened by 1 base and J by 5 bases, with 16 bases between the two germline ends. CDR3 sequence: CASSQVRGEAEDTQYF. The CDR3 bases are TGTGCCAGCAGCCAAGTGCGTGGGGAAGCTGAAGATACGCAGTATTTT.

The genes are TRBV12-3 or TRBV12-4 and TRBJ2-1; TRBD2 matches 7 bases. The CDR3 is 14 residues long. V trimming: 6 bases; J trimming: 9 bases; junction bases outside the gene matches: 11. The CDR3 reads CASRSSGGAREQFF. CDR3 in DNA: TGTGCCAGCAGGTCTAGCGGAGGGGCCCGTGAGCAGTTCTTC.